The 27 T cell receptor beta chains below all came from one sample that was sequenced in a study of blood T cell repertoires in COVID-19 (dated by TCRdb to 2020 to 2022). The library was generated by the immunoSEQ multiplex PCR assay. The table was pulled from immuneACCESS by TCRdb, which kept in-frame rearrangements only. Such tables lose some clones; where checked, under half of the loss comes from unresolved V genes, and the rest has no known cause. The sample table holds about 280,000 clones, of which approximately 88% were seen once. About 9.8% of the sample lies in the top ten. Sequenced input: peripheral blood. The receptor set was obtained from a man aged 18-30 years with active or convalescent COVID-19.

V and J are TRBV13 and TRBJ2-1, with 7 bases fitting TRBD1. The CDR3 consists of 12 residues. CDR1 is PRHDT and CDR2 is FYEKMQ in the germline V gene (reference sequence). Trimming removed 1 base from V and 12 bases from J; junction bases left unmatched: 3. The CDR3 reads CASSLEGAGQFF. The CDR3 bases are TGTGCCAGCAGCTTAGAGGGGGCGGGGCAGTTCTTC.

This sequence joins TRBV6-5 and TRBJ2-7, with D unresolved. The ends were cut back, 7 bases at V and 0 bases at J, with 10 bases in the middle. The CDR3 sequence is 13 residues long. From germline, CDR1 is MNHEY and CDR2 SVGAGI. As DNA, the CDR3 is TGTGCCAGCACCCCGGCGGACTCCTACGAGCAGTACTTC. It codes for CASTPADSYEQYF.

The chain carries TRBV5-8 and TRBJ1-6, with D uncertain. CDR3 length: 15 amino acids. The germline gives CDR1 SGHTS, CDR2 YDEGEE. V dropped 1 base and J dropped 0 bases, with 5 bases sitting between them. The CDR3, as DNA: TGTGCCAGCAGCTTGCACAGCTCCTATAATTCACCCCTCCACTTT. Its protein product is CASSLHSSYNSPLHF.

Regarding this clone: Other DNA sequences in this specimen translate into the identical CDR3. The chain is built from TRBV4-3 and TRBJ1-2, with D uncertain. The CDR3 length is 13 residues. Germline V gene lookup returns CDR1 LGHNA and CDR2 YSLEER. Deletions cut 2 bases from V and 2 bases from J, with 6 bases between. Here the CDR3 reads CASSQRGNYGYTF. The CDR3 bases are TGCGCCAGCAGCCAACGCGGCAACTATGGCTACACCTTC.

V usage is TRBV7-9 and J usage is TRBJ1-2; TRBD1 aligns across 8 bases. The germline V gene has CDR1 SEHNR and CDR2 FQNEAQ (reference sequence). V gave up 5 bases and J gave up 7 bases; unmatched junction bases: 6. The CDR3 is made up of 13 amino acids. CDR3 region: CASSLQGGTGYTF. The CDR3 nucleotides are TGTGCCAGCAGCCTACAGGGGGGTACTGGCTACACCTTC. Together with reference TRBV7-9 and TRBJ1-2, the CDR3 gives the full variable domain: DTGVSQNPRHKITKRGQNVTFRCDPISEHNRLYWYRQTLGQGPEFLTYFQNEAQLEKSRLLSDRFSAERPKGSFSTLEIQRTEQGDSAMYLCASSLQGGTGYTFGSGTRLTVV.

This clone was counted a few times. The genes are TRBV11-2 and TRBJ2-7; D unclear. The germline V gene encodes CDR1 SGHAT and CDR2 FQNNGV. The CDR3 runs to 15 residues. V was trimmed by 1 base and J by 2 bases, leaving 12 bases between them. The CDR3 DNA follows: TGTGCCAGCAGCTTAGTTTCAGGCCCCCCCTACGAGCAGTACTTC. Its protein product is CASSLVSGPPYEQYF. The variable domain in full, completed from reference TRBV11-2 and TRBJ2-7, reads EAGVAQSPRYKIIEKRQSVAFWCNPISGHATLYWYQQILGQGPKLLIQFQNNGVVDDSQLPKDRFSAERLKGVDSTLKIQPAKLEDSAVYLCASSLVSGPPYEQYFGPGTRLTVT.

The V and J genes are TRBV27 and TRBJ1-4; D is unclear. The CDR3 contains 13 residues. Germline CDR1 and CDR2: MNHEY and SMNVEV (reference sequence). Deletions cut 2 bases from V and 5 bases from J, with 6 bases between. CDR3 DNA: TGTGCCAGCAGTTTAAGGGAGAATGAAAAACTGTTTTTT. Translated, it gives CASSLRENEKLFF.

The chain combines TRBV10-1 with TRBJ2-1; maybe TRBD1 (6 bases). Trimming cost V 6 bases and J 1 base, with 13 bases left between them. CDR3 size: 15 residues. Germline CDR1 and CDR2: WNHNN and SYGVQD (reference sequence). The CDR3 reads CASSITGLSYNEQFF. The CDR3 nucleotides read TGCGCCAGCAGCATAACAGGGTTGTCCTACAATGAGCAGTTCTTC.

This clone has just a few counts. The J gene is TRBJ1-5, the V gene TRBV30; TRBD1 might be the D (6 bases). V lost 4 bases and J 1 base, leaving 20 bases between the germline ends. The germline gives CDR1 GTSNPN, CDR2 SVGIG (reference sequence). The CDR3 length is 17 residues. Written as DNA, the CDR3 is TGTGCCTGGACTTTAAAGGAATATGGACAGAGCAATCAGCCCCAGCATTTT. The encoded protein is CAWTLKEYGQSNQPQHF.

V and J are TRBV3-1 (or the pseudogene TRBV3-2) and TRBJ2-2; D perhaps matches TRBD1 (6 bases). The CDR3 is 16 residues long. The germline V gene encodes CDR1 LGHDT and CDR2 YNNKEL (reference sequence). The ends were cut back, 3 bases at V and 0 bases at J, with 11 bases in the middle. The CDR3 DNA follows: TGTGCCAGCAGCCAGCGGACAGCAGCGAACACCGGGGAGCTGTTTTTT. It specifies CASSQRTAANTGELFF.

V usage is TRBV5-8 and J usage is TRBJ2-3; D is possibly TRBD2 (5 bases). The CDR3 is made up of 16 amino acids. Germline assignment: CDR1 SGHTS and CDR2 YDEGEE. V lost 0 bases and J 1 base, leaving 12 bases between the germline ends. The CDR3 here is CASSLEGLTGTDTQYF. The CDR3 DNA is TGTGCCAGCAGCTTGGAAGGACTCACCGGCACAGATACGCAGTATTTT.

The J gene is TRBJ2-1, the V gene TRBV3-1 (or the pseudogene TRBV3-2); D gene unclear. Between the trimmed V and J ends, which lost 4 bases and 0 bases, there was a span of 13 bases. CDR1 is LGHDT, CDR2 YNNKEL, per germline (reference sequence). The CDR3 loop spans 16 amino acids. In DNA form, the CDR3 reads TGTGCCAGCAGCCCCCTGGCGGTTAGCTCCTACAATGAGCAGTTCTTC. It codes for CASSPLAVSSYNEQFF.

The J gene is TRBJ2-7, the V gene TRBV18; TRBD1 agrees at 9 bases. The CDR3 is made up of 15 amino acids. Losses at the gene ends were 4 bases for V and 4 bases for J; bases not matched to a gene: 8. Germline V gives CDR1 KGHSH, CDR2 LQKENI. CDR3 region: CASSQSGTGSYEQYF. DNA for the CDR3: TGTGCCAGCTCACAGTCCGGGACAGGGTCATACGAGCAGTACTTC.

The rearrangement links TRBV4-1 to TRBJ2-3, with 9 bases fitting TRBD1. Germline V gene data show CDR1 as MGHRA and CDR2 as YSYEKL. After removal of 0 bases from V and 7 bases from J, the junction contained 8 bases not matched to a gene. This CDR3 has 16 amino acids. CDR3 in DNA: TGCGCCAGCAGCCAAGAGGGACAGGGAGAATCGAATACGCAGTATTTT. Translating gives CASSQEGQGESNTQYF.

This CDR3 is CASSQGVVETQYF. Written as DNA, the CDR3 is TGTGCCAGCAGCCAGGGAGTAGTGGAGACCCAGTACTTC. This chain connects TRBV14 to TRBJ2-5; possible D gene TRBD2, 5 bases. The CDR3 has 13 residues. The germline V gene has CDR1 SGHDN and CDR2 FVKESK. Deletions cut 3 bases from V and 5 bases from J, with 10 bases between.

V gene TRBV5-1 combines with J gene TRBJ1-4; 8 nucleotides agree with TRBD1. From germline, CDR1 is SGHRS and CDR2 YFSETQ. V trimming: 5 bases; J trimming: 4 bases; junction bases outside the gene matches: 1. The CDR3 has 13 residues. The CDR3 DNA reads TGCGCCAGCAGTGACAGGGGTAATGAAAAACTGTTTTTT. This codes for CASSDRGNEKLFF.

The chain combines TRBV29-1 with TRBJ2-7; D is uncertain. This CDR3 is 11 amino acids long. Germline CDR1 reads SQVTM; CDR2 reads ANQGSEA. The V and J ends lost 7 bases and 7 bases respectively, with 14 bases between them. CDR3 in DNA: TGCAGCGCTCGCGGTTCTATGGAGCAGTACTTC. Protein: CSARGSMEQYF.

The rearrangement links TRBV9 to TRBJ2-1, with 10 bases lining up with TRBD1. J gave up 3 bases and V 0 bases, and 3 bases lay outside the gene matches. The CDR3 sequence is 16 residues long. Germline V CDR1 and CDR2: SGDLS, YYNGEE. As DNA, the CDR3 is TGTGCCAGCAGCGTAGCGACAGGGGGCGGCTACAATGAGCAGTTCTTC. Protein product: CASSVATGGGYNEQFF.

The chain employs TRBV7-9 and TRBJ2-7; D call uncertain. The CDR3 runs to 15 residues. V lost 1 base to trimming and J lost 0 bases, with 10 bases between them. From germline, CDR1 is SEHNR and CDR2 FQNEAQ (reference sequence). The CDR3 loop is CASSLVAFSSYEQYF. In DNA form, the CDR3 reads TGTGCCAGCAGCTTAGTCGCATTTAGCTCCTACGAGCAGTACTTC. Complete variable domain (other parts from reference TRBV7-9 and TRBJ2-7): DTGVSQNPRHKITKRGQNVTFRCDPISEHNRLYWYRQTLGQGPEFLTYFQNEAQLEKSRLLSDRFSAERPKGSFSTLEIQRTEQGDSAMYLCASSLVAFSSYEQYFGPGTRLTVT.

The chain has TRBV12-3 or TRBV12-4 and TRBJ1-2; D perhaps matches TRBD1 (5 bases). This CDR3 is built from 13 residues. Trimming took off 6 bases at V and 5 bases at J, with 13 bases between the two ends. The CDR3 is CASSSGGGYGYTF. The CDR3 DNA reads as TGTGCCAGCAGCTCTGGCGGGGGATATGGCTACACCTTC.

J is TRBJ1-2 and V is TRBV2; D is uncertain. V was cut by 2 bases and J by 6 bases, with 16 bases left in between. The CDR3 totals 15 residues. CDR1 is SNHLY and CDR2 is FYNNEI in the germline V gene. The CDR3 protein is CASSESGWGGNGYTF. Written as DNA, the CDR3 is TGTGCCAGCAGTGAAAGTGGGTGGGGAGGCAATGGCTACACCTTC. The full variable domain, completed using reference TRBV2 and TRBJ1-2, is EPEVTQTPSHQVTQMGQEVILRCVPISNHLYFYWYRQILGQKVEFLVSFYNNEISEKSEIFDDQFSVERPDGSNFTLKIRSTKLEDSAMYFCASSESGWGGNGYTFGSGTRLTVV.

This sequence joins TRBV18 and TRBJ2-5, with D perhaps TRBD2 (6 bases). The CDR3 runs to 15 residues. V was shortened by 2 bases and J by 2 bases, with 12 bases between the two germline ends. Germline loops: CDR1 KGHSH, CDR2 LQKENI. Here the CDR3 reads CASSPNWDSQETQYF. In DNA form, the CDR3 reads TGTGCCAGCTCACCAAACTGGGACTCTCAAGAGACCCAGTACTTC.

V usage is TRBV7-9 and J usage is TRBJ2-7, with a tentative D call TRBD2 (6 bases). Trimming stripped 4 bases from V and 6 bases from J, with 22 bases between. The CDR3 spans 16 residues. Germline V CDR1 and CDR2: SEHNR, FQNEAQ (reference sequence). Written as DNA, the CDR3 is TGTGCCAGCAGCTCAGAGAAGGCGACTAGGGGCCCCGAGCAGTACTTC. Translated, it gives CASSSEKATRGPEQYF.

The J gene is TRBJ2-7, the V gene TRBV3-1 (or the pseudogene TRBV3-2), with a weak D call TRBD1 (5 bases). Germline CDR1 and CDR2: LGHDT and YNNKEL (reference sequence). This CDR3 comprises 15 residues. The V gene lost 3 bases and the J gene lost 1 base, with 13 bases spanning the gap. The CDR3 DNA reads as TGTGCCAGCAGCCAGATTAATACAGGTTCCTACGAGCAGTACTTC. Translating gives CASSQINTGSYEQYF.

CDR3 nucleotide sequence: TGTGCCAGCAGCGGCCGGGAAGGCTACACCTTC. Translated: CASSGREGYTF. The chain recombines TRBV7-6 with TRBJ1-2; D ambiguous. Germline-derived CDR1 and CDR2 are SGHVS and FNYEAQ. The CDR3 consists of 11 residues. Trimming pared 5 bases from V and 8 bases from J, leaving 9 bases between.

The chain recombines TRBV23-1 with TRBJ1-5; TRBD1 matches at 8 bases. TRBV23-1 is known as an ORF, though its function is uncertain. V was pared by 2 bases and J by 0 bases, with 3 bases of the junction left unmatched. The CDR3 totals 16 residues. The CDR3 nucleotides read TGCGCCAGCAGTCAACTGACAGGGGATAGCAATCAGCCCCAGCATTTT. Amino acid sequence: CASSQLTGDSNQPQHF.

Of note for this clone: This sample includes further DNA sequences coding for the same CDR3. This chain joins TRBV9 and TRBJ2-3, with 7 positions matching TRBD2. The CDR3 runs to 13 residues. Losses at the gene ends were 0 bases for V and 6 bases for J; bases not matched to a gene: 1. Germline loops: CDR1 SGDLS, CDR2 YYNGEE. CDR3 coding DNA: TGTGCCAGCAGCGTAGATAGCGGGGATACGCAGTATTTT. It yields the protein CASSVDSGDTQYF. Combining the CDR3 with reference TRBV9 and TRBJ2-3 gives the whole variable domain DSGVTQTPKHLITATGQRVTLRCSPRSGDLSVYWYQQSLDQGLQFLIQYYNGEERAKGNILERFSAQQFPDLHSELNLSSLELGDSALYFCASSVDSGDTQYFGPGTRLTVL.